This is a list of T cell receptor beta chains from one sample in a study of T cells in Graves' hyperthyroidism and ophthalmopathy. TCRdb reanalysed the multiplex PCR reads using MiXCR and keeps one entry per CDR3 protein. The top ten hold around 4.5% of the sample, which has hundreds of thousands of distinct CDR3 sequences, approximately 15% seen once. Sequenced material: blood. Receptors originate from a woman aged 35 to 49 with Graves' ophthalmopathy. Both conserved end residues are part of each CDR3. D genes are given only for firm matches. Clone size is stated in some rows and not others, as once, few, many or a class when expanded.

>TRBV12-3/TRBV12-4|-|-|TRBJ2-5
CASSLSGDQETQYF
TGTGCCAGCAGTTTATCCGGGGACCAAGAGACCCAGTACTTC
>TRBV20-1|many|-|TRBJ2-7
CSARVGGGSSYEQYF
TGCAGTGCTAGAGTGGGGGGAGGTAGCTCCTACGAGCAGTACTTC
>TRBV28|many|-|TRBJ1-2
CASSLGTHGYGYTF
TGTGCCAGCAGTTTAGGGACGCATGGCTATGGCTACACCTTC
>TRBV2|few|-|TRBJ2-2
CASREGEEDTGELFF
TGTGCCAGCAGGGAGGGGGAGGAGGACACCGGGGAGCTGTTTTTT
>TRBV4-1|many|-|TRBJ2-5
CASSQTGETQYF
TGCGCCAGCAGCCAGACGGGAGAGACCCAGTACTTC
>TRBV29-1|many|-|TRBJ2-5
CSVAFSLPQETQYF
TGCAGCGTTGCATTTAGCTTACCCCAAGAGACCCAGTACTTC
>TRBV20-1|many|TRBD1|TRBJ2-7
CSARPRTGEDFYEQYF
TGCAGTGCTAGACCTAGGACAGGGGAAGATTTTTACGAGCAGTACTTC
>TRBV28|many|TRBD1|TRBJ1-2
CASSRTGVGYGYTF
TGTGCCAGCAGTCGCACAGGGGTAGGGTATGGCTACACCTTC
>TRBV12-3/TRBV12-4|many|-|TRBJ1-3
CASSYNSGGNTIYF
TGTGCCAGCAGTTATAACAGCGGAGGAAACACCATATATTTT
>TRBV2|-|TRBD1|TRBJ2-7
CASSLRGQVMPYEQYF
TGTGCCAGCAGTCTTCGGGGACAGGTTATGCCCTACGAGCAGTACTTC
>TRBV7-9|many|-|TRBJ1-2
CASSADNSPNYGYTF
TGTGCCAGCAGCGCCGACAATTCCCCCAACTATGGCTACACCTTC
>TRBV5-1|-|TRBD1|TRBJ2-6
CASSHHRGRAGANVLTF
TGCGCCAGCAGCCACCACAGGGGGCGAGCTGGGGCCAACGTCCTGACTTTC
>TRBV6-1|many|TRBD1|TRBJ1-2
CASSQDRFYGYTF
TGTGCCAGCAGTCAGGACAGGTTCTATGGCTACACCTTC
>TRBV15|many|-|TRBJ2-5
CATSRGRWDQYF
TGTGCCACCAGCAGAGGTCGGTGGGACCAGTACTTC
>TRBV4-1|many|-|TRBJ1-2
CASSHAQGYYGYTF
TGCGCCAGCAGCCATGCACAGGGATACTATGGCTACACCTTC
>TRBV11-1|many|TRBD2|TRBJ2-7
CASSRSGREQYF
TGTGCCAGCAGTCGTAGCGGGCGCGAGCAGTACTTC
>TRBV6-5|many|TRBD2|TRBJ2-7
CASRLAGGTYEQYF
TGTGCCAGCAGGTTAGCGGGAGGAACCTACGAGCAGTACTTC
>TRBV28|many|-|TRBJ2-7
CASGKGSYEQYF
TGTGCCAGCGGGAAGGGTTCCTACGAGCAGTACTTC
>TRBV11-1|few|TRBD2|TRBJ2-2
CASSLRDSGGLTNTGELFF
TGTGCCAGCAGCTTGAGGGATAGCGGGGGGCTTACGAACACCGGGGAGCTGTTTTTT
>TRBV25-1|many|TRBD2|TRBJ2-7
CASSEYRRAGGPNEQYF
TGTGCCAGCAGTGAATATAGGAGAGCGGGAGGGCCAAACGAGCAGTACTTC
>TRBV28|many|-|TRBJ1-5
CASQGGNQPQHF
TGTGCCAGTCAAGGGGGAAATCAGCCCCAGCATTTT
>TRBV30|many|-|TRBJ1-1
CAWSPPLLF
TGTGCCTGGAGTCCCCCCTTGCTCTTT
>TRBV10-3|many|TRBD2|TRBJ2-2
CAGSSGRQTGELFF
TGTGCCGGCTCTAGCGGGAGGCAAACCGGGGAGCTGTTTTTT
>TRBV9|few|-|TRBJ1-3
CASAGLSGNTIYF
TGTGCCAGTGCAGGGTTATCTGGAAACACCATATATTTT
>TRBV6-2/TRBV6-3|-|TRBD2|TRBJ2-7
CASSYLPASGSSSYEQYF
TGTGCCAGCAGTTACCTTCCAGCTAGCGGGAGTTCCTCCTACGAGCAGTACTTC
>TRBV19|many|-|TRBJ1-5
CASSIDRTLWPQHF
TGTGCCAGTAGTATAGATCGGACCCTTTGGCCCCAGCATTTT
>TRBV7-8|-|-|TRBJ2-2
CASSLVAAGYTGELFF
TGTGCCAGCAGCTTAGTAGCGGCGGGTTACACCGGGGAGCTGTTTTTT
>TRBV27|many|-|TRBJ1-5
CASSLWGNSNQPQHF
TGTGCCAGCAGTCTTTGGGGAAATAGCAATCAGCCCCAGCATTTT
>TRBV20-1|-|TRBD1|TRBJ2-7
CSAAGTGGNEQYF
TGCAGTGCCGCCGGGACAGGGGGCAACGAGCAGTACTTC
>TRBV30|many|TRBD1|TRBJ1-2
CAWSFRDRGIHGYTF
TGTGCCTGGAGTTTCCGGGACAGGGGGATTCATGGCTACACCTTC
>TRBV7-2|many|TRBD2|TRBJ2-7
CASSLGLAGGNYEQYF
TGTGCCAGCAGCTTAGGGCTAGCGGGAGGGAACTACGAGCAGTACTTC
>TRBV11-2|few|-|TRBJ1-5
CASSLGGGGFQPQHF
TGTGCCAGCAGCTTAGGGGGGGGGGGGTTTCAGCCCCAGCATTTT
>TRBV6-2/TRBV6-3|few|-|TRBJ2-7
CASSYSNMYSSYEQYF
TGTGCCAGCAGTTACTCGAACATGTACAGCTCCTACGAGCAGTACTTC
>TRBV11-2|few|TRBD1|TRBJ1-1
CASSPDRAENTEAFF
TGTGCCAGCAGCCCGGACAGGGCGGAGAACACTGAAGCTTTCTTT
>TRBV5-5|many|-|TRBJ1-2
CASSVRAGADYGYTF
TGTGCCAGCTCTGTGCGGGCGGGGGCCGACTATGGCTACACCTTC
>TRBV6-2/TRBV6-3|-|TRBD2|TRBJ2-2
CASMIRGSRITGELFF
TGTGCCAGCATGATTCGCGGGAGTAGAATAACCGGGGAGCTGTTTTTT
>TRBV12-3/TRBV12-4|many|-|TRBJ2-7
CASRMTAAYEQYF
TGTGCCAGCAGAATGACGGCAGCCTACGAGCAGTACTTC
>TRBV11-2|-|TRBD2|TRBJ2-5
CASSLLTSGSSRETQYF
TGTGCCAGCAGCTTATTGACTAGCGGGAGTTCCAGGGAGACCCAGTACTTC
>TRBV5-1|many|TRBD1|TRBJ1-1
CASSGATGWANTEAFF
TGCGCCAGCAGCGGAGCGACAGGGTGGGCGAACACTGAAGCTTTCTTT
>TRBV28|many|TRBD1|TRBJ1-2
CASRFTQGAGGYTF
TGTGCCAGCAGGTTCACACAGGGGGCTGGTGGCTACACCTTC
>TRBV10-3|many|-|TRBJ1-2
CAIKGSDRSYGYTF
TGTGCCATCAAGGGGTCAGACAGGAGCTATGGCTACACCTTC
>TRBV12-5|-|-|TRBJ2-5
CASGLGRVGPRVLQETQYF
TGTGCTAGTGGTTTGGGCCGGGTAGGGCCGCGGGTACTCCAAGAGACCCAGTACTTC
>TRBV5-4|many|-|TRBJ1-2
CASSLVAEPFYGYTF
TGTGCCAGCAGCTTGGTAGCAGAACCTTTCTATGGCTACACCTTC
>TRBV6-1|-|-|TRBJ2-4
CASRGGKNIQYF
TGTGCCAGCAGGGGGGGTAAAAACATTCAGTACTTC
>TRBV15|-|TRBD1|TRBJ2-2
CATSRPDRGYTGELFF
TGTGCCACCAGCAGACCCGACAGGGGGTACACCGGGGAGCTGTTTTTT
>TRBV7-8|-|-|TRBJ1-1
CASSLPPGAEAFF
TGTGCCAGCAGCTTACCACCGGGGGCTGAAGCTTTCTTT
>TRBV24-1|many|-|TRBJ1-6
CATAGGPHSPLHF
TGTGCCACGGCCGGCGGGCCTCATTCACCCCTCCACTTT
>TRBV29-1|-|-|TRBJ2-3
CSVEGEGDSTDTQYF
TGCAGCGTTGAAGGAGAGGGCGACTCCACAGATACGCAGTATTTT
>TRBV4-3|-|-|TRBJ1-1
CASSPIGENTEAFF
TGCGCCAGCAGCCCGATCGGGGAGAACACTGAAGCTTTCTTT
>TRBV6-1|many|-|TRBJ2-5
CASSARWAQETQYF
TGTGCCAGCAGTGCTAGGTGGGCCCAAGAGACCCAGTACTTC
>TRBV7-2|few|TRBD1|TRBJ2-7
CARAGTGDYEQYF
TGTGCCAGAGCCGGGACAGGGGACTACGAGCAGTACTTC
>TRBV3-1|-|TRBD2|TRBJ2-2
CASSQGAGGLTGELFF
TGTGCCAGCAGCCAAGGAGCGGGAGGTTTAACCGGGGAGCTGTTTTTT
>TRBV28|-|TRBD1|TRBJ1-5
CASSLNRGQGPRQPQHF
TGTGCCAGCAGTCTCAACAGGGGACAGGGGCCGCGGCAGCCCCAGCATTTT
>TRBV20-1|many|TRBD2|TRBJ2-5
CSARDVIAGRTQYF
TGCAGTGCTAGAGATGTCATAGCGGGCAGGACCCAGTACTTC
>TRBV12-3/TRBV12-4|-|-|TRBJ2-4
CASTKAGSKNIQYF
TGTGCCAGCACCAAGGCCGGGTCCAAAAACATTCAGTACTTC
>TRBV6-1|-|TRBD2|TRBJ2-4
CASKGGSGSSKNIQYF
TGTGCCAGCAAGGGGGGGAGCGGGAGTAGTAAAAACATTCAGTACTTC
>TRBV12-3/TRBV12-4|many|-|TRBJ2-5
CATTDGQETQYF
TGTGCCACCACGGACGGACAAGAGACCCAGTACTTC
>TRBV5-1|many|TRBD2|TRBJ2-7
CASSLSPSGTSYEQYF
TGCGCCAGCAGCTTGAGTCCTAGCGGGACTTCCTACGAGCAGTACTTC
>TRBV12-3/TRBV12-4|-|-|TRBJ1-6
CASSFGGVTLHF
TGTGCCAGCAGTTTTGGTGGTGTGACCCTCCACTTT
>TRBV24-1|many|-|TRBJ1-2
CATSDLVTGIEGYTF
TGTGCCACCAGTGATTTGGTCACAGGGATTGAGGGCTACACCTTC